Sequencing of this T cell receptor beta chain was carried out in a study of Graves' ophthalmopathy and Graves' hyperthyroidism. The CDR3 is 15 amino acids. Germline V CDR1 and CDR2: DFQATT, SNEGSKA (reference sequence). The V end lost 1 base, the J end lost 2 bases, and 14 bases lay between the germline ends. Amplified TCR beta CDR3 regions were obtained using RNA transcripts as template. HTBI-primed RT-PCR formed the first round, and a multiplex PCR formed the second. TCRdb redid the calling of the multiplex PCR reads with MiXCR, one entry per CDR3 protein. The sample lists 900,000 to 1,200,000 distinct CDR3 sequences; about two fifths were seen once.

This rearrangement joins TRBV20-1 to TRBJ1-1; possible D gene TRBD1, 6 bases. What was sequenced was peripheral blood or thyroid tissue (not recorded which). This clonotype was sampled from an adult man with Graves' hyperthyroidism. The CDR3 sequence: CSARAGGRPNTEAFF. CDR3 sequence (DNA): TGCAGTGCTAGAGCCGGGGGCAGACCTAACACTGAAGCTTTCTTT.